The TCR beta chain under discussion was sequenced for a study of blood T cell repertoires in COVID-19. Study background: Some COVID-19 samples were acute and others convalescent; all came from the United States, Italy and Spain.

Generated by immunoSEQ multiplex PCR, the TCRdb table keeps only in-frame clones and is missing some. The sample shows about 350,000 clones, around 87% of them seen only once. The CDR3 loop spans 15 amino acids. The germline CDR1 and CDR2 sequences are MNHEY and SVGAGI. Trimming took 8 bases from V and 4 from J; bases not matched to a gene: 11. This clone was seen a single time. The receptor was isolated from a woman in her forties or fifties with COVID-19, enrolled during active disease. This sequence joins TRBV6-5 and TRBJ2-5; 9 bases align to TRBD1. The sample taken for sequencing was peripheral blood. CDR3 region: CASSRSGQGGETQYF. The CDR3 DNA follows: TGTGCCAGCTCACGTTCGGGACAGGGTGGAGAGACCCAGTACTTC.